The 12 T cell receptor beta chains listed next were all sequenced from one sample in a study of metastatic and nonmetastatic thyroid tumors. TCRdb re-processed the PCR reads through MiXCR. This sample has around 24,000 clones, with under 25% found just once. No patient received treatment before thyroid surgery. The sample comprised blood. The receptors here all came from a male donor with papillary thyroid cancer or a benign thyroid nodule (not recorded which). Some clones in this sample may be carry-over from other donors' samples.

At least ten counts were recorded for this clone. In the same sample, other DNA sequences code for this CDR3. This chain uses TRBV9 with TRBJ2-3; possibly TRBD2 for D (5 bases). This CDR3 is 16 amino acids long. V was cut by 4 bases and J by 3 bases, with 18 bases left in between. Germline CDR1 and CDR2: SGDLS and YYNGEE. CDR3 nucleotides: TGTGCCAGCAGCCCGTACGACGGGAAGAGGACAGATACGCAGTATTTT. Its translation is CASSPYDGKRTDTQYF.

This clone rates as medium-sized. CDR3 nucleotides: TGTGCCAGCAGTGAAATGTTCACGAACACTGAAGCTTTCTTT. Encoded protein: CASSEMFTNTEAFF. The V call is TRBV6-1, the J call TRBJ1-1; D unresolved. Trimming stripped 2 bases from V and 1 base from J, with 8 bases between. The CDR3 runs 14 residues. The germline V gene has CDR1 MNHNS and CDR2 SASEGT.

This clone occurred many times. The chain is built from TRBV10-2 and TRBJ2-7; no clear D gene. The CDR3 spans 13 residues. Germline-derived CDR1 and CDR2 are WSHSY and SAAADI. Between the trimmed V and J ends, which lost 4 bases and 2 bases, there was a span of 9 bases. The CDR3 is CASSGRPAYEQYF. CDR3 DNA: TGCGCCAGCAGTGGACGGCCGGCCTACGAGCAGTACTTC.

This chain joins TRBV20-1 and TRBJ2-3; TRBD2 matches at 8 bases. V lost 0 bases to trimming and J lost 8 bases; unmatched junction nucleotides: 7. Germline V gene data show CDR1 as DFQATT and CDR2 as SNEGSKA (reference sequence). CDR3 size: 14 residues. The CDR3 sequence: CSARDPGGPGTQYF. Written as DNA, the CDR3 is TGCAGTGCTAGAGATCCGGGAGGGCCGGGTACGCAGTATTTT.

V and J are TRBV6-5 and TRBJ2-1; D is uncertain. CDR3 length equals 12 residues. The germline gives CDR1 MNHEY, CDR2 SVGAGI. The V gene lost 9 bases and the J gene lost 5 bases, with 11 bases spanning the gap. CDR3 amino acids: CASPDAHNEQFF. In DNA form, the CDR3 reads TGTGCCAGTCCCGACGCTCACAATGAGCAGTTCTTC.

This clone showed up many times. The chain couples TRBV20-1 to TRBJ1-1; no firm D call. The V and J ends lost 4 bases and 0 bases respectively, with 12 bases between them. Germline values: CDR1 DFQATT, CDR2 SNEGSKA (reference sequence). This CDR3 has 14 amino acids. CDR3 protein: CSAIPSYLNTEAFF. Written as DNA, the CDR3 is TGCAGTGCTATCCCGTCTTATTTGAACACTGAAGCTTTCTTT.

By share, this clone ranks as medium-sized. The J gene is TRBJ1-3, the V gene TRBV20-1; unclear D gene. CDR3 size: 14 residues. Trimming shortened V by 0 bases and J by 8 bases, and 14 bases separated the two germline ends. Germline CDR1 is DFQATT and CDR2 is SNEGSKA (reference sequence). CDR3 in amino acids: CSARDSRGDDTIYF. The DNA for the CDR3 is TGCAGTGCTAGAGATTCTCGGGGTGACGACACCATATATTTT.

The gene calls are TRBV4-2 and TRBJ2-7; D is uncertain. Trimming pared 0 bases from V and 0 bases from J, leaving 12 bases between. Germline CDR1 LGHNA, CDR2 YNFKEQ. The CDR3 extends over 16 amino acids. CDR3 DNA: TGTGCCAGCAGCCAAGAGGCGACGCTGAGCTCCTACGAGCAGTACTTC. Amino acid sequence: CASSQEATLSSYEQYF.

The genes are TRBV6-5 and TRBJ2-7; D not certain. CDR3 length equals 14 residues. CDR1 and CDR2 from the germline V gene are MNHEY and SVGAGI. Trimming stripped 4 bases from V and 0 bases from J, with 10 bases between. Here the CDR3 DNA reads TGTGCCAGCAGTTGTGGTACTCTCTCCTACGAGCAGTACTTC. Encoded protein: CASSCGTLSYEQYF.

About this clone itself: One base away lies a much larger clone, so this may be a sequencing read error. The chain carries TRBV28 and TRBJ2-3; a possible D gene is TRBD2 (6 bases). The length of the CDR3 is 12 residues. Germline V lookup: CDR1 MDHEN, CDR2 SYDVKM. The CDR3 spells CATSPGMVGGFF. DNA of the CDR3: TGTGCCACCAGCCCCGGGATGGTCGGGGGTTTTTTT.

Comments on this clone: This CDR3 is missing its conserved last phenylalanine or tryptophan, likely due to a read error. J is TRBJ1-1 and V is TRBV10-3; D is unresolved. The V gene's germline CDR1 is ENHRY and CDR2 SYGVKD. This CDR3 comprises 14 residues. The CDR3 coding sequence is TGTGCCTTCAGTGAGCCCTCTAAGAACACTGAAGCTTTCCTT. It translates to CAFSEPSKNTEAFL.

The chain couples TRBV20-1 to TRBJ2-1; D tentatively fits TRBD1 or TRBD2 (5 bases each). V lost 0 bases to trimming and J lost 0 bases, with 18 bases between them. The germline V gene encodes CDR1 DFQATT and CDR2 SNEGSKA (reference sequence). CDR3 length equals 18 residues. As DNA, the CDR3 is TGCAGTGCTAGAGATGGGACGAGTCCCGACAGCTCCTACAATGAGCAGTTCTTC. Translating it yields CSARDGTSPDSSYNEQFF.